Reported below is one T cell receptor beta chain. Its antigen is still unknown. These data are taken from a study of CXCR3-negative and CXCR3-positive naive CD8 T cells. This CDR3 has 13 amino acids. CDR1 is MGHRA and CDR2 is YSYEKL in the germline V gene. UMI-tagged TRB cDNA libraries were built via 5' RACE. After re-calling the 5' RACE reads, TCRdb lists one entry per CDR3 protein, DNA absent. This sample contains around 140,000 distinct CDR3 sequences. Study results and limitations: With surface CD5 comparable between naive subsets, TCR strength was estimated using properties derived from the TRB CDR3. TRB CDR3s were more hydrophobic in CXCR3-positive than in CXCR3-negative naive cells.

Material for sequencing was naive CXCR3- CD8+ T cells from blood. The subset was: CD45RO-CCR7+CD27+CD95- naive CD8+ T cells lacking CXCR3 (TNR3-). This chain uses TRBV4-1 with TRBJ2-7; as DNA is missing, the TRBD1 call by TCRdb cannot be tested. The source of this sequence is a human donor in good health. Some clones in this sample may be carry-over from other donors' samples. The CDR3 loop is CASSQDGRSEQYF.